This T cell receptor beta chain was recovered during a study of regulatory T cells in long-lasting Graves disease. V dropped 0 bases and J dropped 1; count of bases not matched to a gene: 3. CDR3 size: 16 residues. The germline V gene has CDR1 MGHRA and CDR2 YSYEKL. Time point meaning: newly diagnosed GD, antithyroid drugs for less than 3 months. There was RNA extracted from PBMCs, and the TCR library was made from it. HTBI primers from iRepertoire and Arm-PCR of CDR3 regions yielded the TCR beta libraries. TCRdb recomputed calls from the multiplex PCR reads with MiXCR, one row per CDR3 protein. The sample records 350,000 to 400,000 distinct CDR3 sequences, roughly 17% being singletons. The same sample was also used in a study of T cells in Graves' hyperthyroidism and ophthalmopathy.

The receptor's source is a woman younger than 35 with Graves disease. V is TRBV4-1 and J is TRBJ2-3; 8 bases are shared with TRBD2. The material was peripheral blood mononuclear cells (PBMCs), obtained at new diagnosis, from a patient treated with antithyroid drugs. The DNA for the CDR3 is TGCGCCAGCAGCCAAGATACTAGCGGACGCACAGATACGCAGTATTTT. Its protein product is CASSQDTSGRTDTQYF.